This T cell receptor (beta chain) was sequenced in a study of response to subunit inactivated influenza vaccine. Study-level findings and limits: There was a suggestion from the authors that each seasonal influenza vaccination recruits few new T cells.

TCRdb re-called the RT-PCR reads with MiXCR, one entry per CDR3 protein. Counted here are hundreds of thousands of distinct CDR3 sequences, over 25% occurring once; the ten biggest clones make up less than 2.5%. CDR3 length: 17 amino acids. V lost 3 bases, J lost 2 bases, and 9 bases stayed unmatched. The germline gives CDR1 MDHEN, CDR2 SYDVKM. Notes on this clonotype: Its antigen is currently unknown.

This clonotype was sampled from a man in his forties or fifties who received an inactivated influenza vaccine. The rearrangement links TRBV28 to TRBJ2-3, with 9 nucleotides matching TRBD1. Sequencing was performed on CD4+ T cells sorted from PBMCs, taken more than 4 days after vaccination. CDR3 nucleotide sequence: TGTGCCAGCAGTTTCCTGAGGACAGGGGCCACCACAGATACGCAGTATTTT. It yields the protein CASSFLRTGATTDTQYF. Supplemented by reference TRBV28 and TRBJ2-3, the full variable domain reads DVKVTQSSRYLVKRTGEKVFLECVQDMDHENMFWYRQDPGLGLRLIYFSYDVKMKEKGDIPEGYSVSREKKERFSLILESASTNQTSMYLCASSFLRTGATTDTQYFGPGTRLTVL.